This TCR beta chain originates from a study of T-cell reconstitution after alpha-beta-depleted transplantation in children. This clonotype was found many times. The antigen remains unidentified. This CDR3 has 14 residues. Between the trimmed V and J ends, which lost 6 bases and 6 bases, there was a span of 17 bases. Overall study results and limits: After transplant, at about two months, alpha-beta T cells were reportedly derived from several hundred expanded graft clones.

Unique molecular identifiers were used in preparing the TCRbeta library. Via MiXCR, TCRdb re-called the PCR reads, giving one row per CDR3 protein. Here the sample spans approximately 500,000 distinct CDR3 sequences, roughly a tenth being singletons. Sequenced material: PBMCs, taken before TCRalphabeta/CD19-depleted stem cell transplant. The TCR sequence derives from a child aged 2 to 9 with inherited bone marrow failure, due to receive a stem cell transplant. The rearrangement uses TRBV12-3 or TRBV12-4 and TRBJ1-2; D is perhaps TRBD1 (5 bases). In nucleotides, the CDR3 is TGTGCCAGCAGGGTATCGGCGGGGGGGGATGGCTACACCTTC. Its translation: CASRVSAGGDGYTF.